This TCR beta chain was sequenced in a study of cytomegalovirus exposure and HLA in healthy donors. Overall study findings and caveats: TCR beta V- and J-gene trimming was later associated with a missense DCLRE1C variant. Because they were indistinguishable, some V segments, including TRBV6-2 and TRBV6-3, were excluded. Per a later analysis, about 17,000 TCR beta sequences showed association with HLA alleles at 0.05 false discovery rate. The investigators catalogued 150 to 200 TCR beta chains as cytomegalovirus-associated.

A word on this clone: As yet, its antigen is unknown.

Germline assignment: CDR1 GTSNPN and CDR2 SVGIG (reference sequence). V dropped 3 bases and J dropped 4; count of bases not matched to a gene: 4. The CDR3 is 13 amino acids. PCR primers comprised 60 Vbeta and 13 Jbeta primers. Libraries were prepared by immunoSEQ multiplex PCR; TCRdb keeps only in-frame clonotypes and omits some of them. The repertoire holds about 110,000 clones, 79% seen once, with 3.1% in the top ten. V usage is TRBV30 and J usage is TRBJ2-7; 9 nucleotides match TRBD1. The source material was PBMCs. The TCR was taken from a woman aged 40 to 50 in good health and CMV-seronegative. In DNA, the CDR3 is TGTGCCTGGAGCCCGGGACAGGGATACGAGCAGTACTTC. Amino acids: CAWSPGQGYEQYF.